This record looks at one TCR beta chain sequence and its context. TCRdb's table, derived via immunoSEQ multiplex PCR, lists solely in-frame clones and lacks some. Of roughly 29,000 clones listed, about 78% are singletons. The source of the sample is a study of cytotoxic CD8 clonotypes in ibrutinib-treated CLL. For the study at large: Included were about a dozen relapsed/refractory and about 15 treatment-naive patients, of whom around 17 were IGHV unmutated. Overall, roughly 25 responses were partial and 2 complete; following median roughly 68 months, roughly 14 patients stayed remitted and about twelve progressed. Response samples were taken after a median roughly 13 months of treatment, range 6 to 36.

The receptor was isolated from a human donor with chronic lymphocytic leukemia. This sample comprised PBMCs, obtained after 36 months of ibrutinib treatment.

The CDR3 DNA reads as TGCGCCAGCAGCCAAGAGCTAGGAAACGGACCGAACACCGGGGAGCTGTTTTTT. It yields the protein CASSQELGNGPNTGELFF. The chain carries TRBV4-3 and TRBJ2-2, with D unclear. The germline V gene encodes CDR1 LGHNA and CDR2 YSLEER. This CDR3 region has 18 residues. V was pared by 0 bases and J by 0 bases, with 14 bases between.